This is a list of T cell receptor beta chains from one sample in a study of blood T cells in healthy people across ages. MiXCR was run by TCRdb on the 5' RACE reads, yielding one entry per CDR3 protein. The data show fewer than 900,000 distinct CDR3 sequences, with around half seen just once and roughly 34% held by the top ten. Sequenced material: blood. The receptors originated from a woman aged 60-75 years in good health. Both conserved end residues are part of each CDR3. Each record gives: CDR3 DNA, CDR3 protein, J gene, CDR3 length, D gene, clone size, V gene. The D gene is left open where the match is weak. Only some rows state a clone size, as once, few, many or a class for expanded clones.

CDR3 DNA: TGCAGCGTTGATCCAGCGGGAGGGCCGAATGAGCAGTTCTTC
CDR3 protein: CSVDPAGGPNEQFF
J gene: TRBJ2-1
CDR3 length: 14
D gene: TRBD2
clone size: .
V gene: TRBV29-1

CDR3 DNA: TGCAGTGCAAAGAGCGGCGGGGGCCCCAATGAGCAGTACTTC
CDR3 protein: CSAKSGGGPNEQYF
J gene: TRBJ2-7
CDR3 length: 14
D gene: .
clone size: .
V gene: TRBV20-1

CDR3 DNA: TGTGCCAGCAGCCCTACCCGGGACAGGGGCCACAATGAGCAGTTCTTC
CDR3 protein: CASSPTRDRGHNEQFF
J gene: TRBJ2-1
CDR3 length: 16
D gene: TRBD1
clone size: few
V gene: TRBV25-1

CDR3 DNA: TGTGCCAGCAGCCGCCGGGACGGATGGGACGAGCAGTACTTC
CDR3 protein: CASSRRDGWDEQYF
J gene: TRBJ2-7
CDR3 length: 14
D gene: .
clone size: few
V gene: TRBV9

CDR3 DNA: TGTGCCAGCAGTTACATGGCAGATACGCAGTATTTT
CDR3 protein: CASSYMADTQYF
J gene: TRBJ2-3
CDR3 length: 12
D gene: .
clone size: .
V gene: TRBV6-2/TRBV6-3

CDR3 DNA: TGTGCCAGCAGGTTTGACGGCAACACCGGGGAGCTGTTTTTT
CDR3 protein: CASRFDGNTGELFF
J gene: TRBJ2-2
CDR3 length: 14
D gene: .
clone size: .
V gene: TRBV9

CDR3 DNA: TGTGCCAGCAGTTTATGGCGACTAGCGGGAGCAGCCGATACGCAGTATTTT
CDR3 protein: CASSLWRLAGAADTQYF
J gene: TRBJ2-3
CDR3 length: 17
D gene: TRBD2
clone size: few
V gene: TRBV12-3/TRBV12-4

CDR3 DNA: TGCAGCGGACGACAGGGGTTAGGTGGCTACACCTTC
CDR3 protein: CSGRQGLGGYTF
J gene: TRBJ1-2
CDR3 length: 12
D gene: TRBD1
clone size: few
V gene: TRBV29-1

CDR3 DNA: TGCAGTGCTAGGGACAGCGTCAGGGGGGCCAACGTCCTGACTTTC
CDR3 protein: CSARDSVRGANVLTF
J gene: TRBJ2-6
CDR3 length: 15
D gene: .
clone size: .
V gene: TRBV20-1

CDR3 DNA: TGTGCCAGCAGCTTAGATCTGGATCAGCCCCAGCATTTT
CDR3 protein: CASSLDLDQPQHF
J gene: TRBJ1-5
CDR3 length: 13
D gene: .
clone size: .
V gene: TRBV7-3

CDR3 DNA: TGTGCCAGCAGCCAAAGACTAGCGGGGCAAGGTCCCCCAGATACGCAGTATTTT
CDR3 protein: CASSQRLAGQGPPDTQYF
J gene: TRBJ2-3
CDR3 length: 18
D gene: TRBD2
clone size: .
V gene: TRBV3-1

CDR3 DNA: TGCAGCGTTCCAGGACAGGCCTTGGGAGAGACCCAGTACTTC
CDR3 protein: CSVPGQALGETQYF
J gene: TRBJ2-5
CDR3 length: 14
D gene: TRBD1
clone size: few
V gene: TRBV29-1

CDR3 DNA: TGCAGTGCTAGGGGCGTGGGACCCCTTTATAATTCACCCCTCCACTTT
CDR3 protein: CSARGVGPLYNSPLHF
J gene: TRBJ1-6
CDR3 length: 16
D gene: .
clone size: once
V gene: TRBV20-1

CDR3 DNA: TGTGCCAGCAGCTTAAGTAGCGGGAGACAGGGTGAGCAGTTCTTC
CDR3 protein: CASSLSSGRQGEQFF
J gene: TRBJ2-1
CDR3 length: 15
D gene: TRBD2
clone size: few
V gene: TRBV7-9

CDR3 DNA: TGCAGCACATCAGGGGTGGGGGGCCCCTCCTACGAGCAGTACTTC
CDR3 protein: CSTSGVGGPSYEQYF
J gene: TRBJ2-7
CDR3 length: 15
D gene: .
clone size: many
V gene: TRBV29-1

CDR3 DNA: TGTGCCAGCAGCGAGACAGGGATCAATGAGCAGTACTTC
CDR3 protein: CASSETGINEQYF
J gene: TRBJ2-7
CDR3 length: 13
D gene: TRBD1
clone size: .
V gene: TRBV3-1

CDR3 DNA: TGTGCCAGCTCACCACGGGGGCGACGAAACAATGAGCAGTTCTTC
CDR3 protein: CASSPRGRRNNEQFF
J gene: TRBJ2-1
CDR3 length: 15
D gene: .
clone size: .
V gene: TRBV18

CDR3 DNA: TGTGCCATAAGGACTAGCGGATACGAGCAGTACTTC
CDR3 protein: CAIRTSGYEQYF
J gene: TRBJ2-7
CDR3 length: 12
D gene: TRBD2
clone size: many
V gene: TRBV10-3

CDR3 DNA: TGTGCCAGCAGTTTGGTCACCGGGGAGCTGTTTTTT
CDR3 protein: CASSLVTGELFF
J gene: TRBJ2-2
CDR3 length: 12
D gene: .
clone size: .
V gene: TRBV28

CDR3 DNA: TGTGCCAGCAGCTTTTACAGGGGAGGATCTGGGGCCAACGTCCTGACTTTC
CDR3 protein: CASSFYRGGSGANVLTF
J gene: TRBJ2-6
CDR3 length: 17
D gene: .
clone size: .
V gene: TRBV7-2

CDR3 DNA: TGCAGTGCTAGATTGTTTCAAGAGACCCAGTACTTC
CDR3 protein: CSARLFQETQYF
J gene: TRBJ2-5
CDR3 length: 12
D gene: .
clone size: .
V gene: TRBV20-1

CDR3 DNA: TGTGCCAGCCAGAACAGGGGCTATGGCTACACCTTC
CDR3 protein: CASQNRGYGYTF
J gene: TRBJ1-2
CDR3 length: 12
D gene: TRBD1
clone size: .
V gene: TRBV12-3/TRBV12-4